The source of this TCR beta chain is a study of T-cell memory formation after mild COVID-19. Whole-study findings and limits: While clones contracting from day 15 to 85 were balanced between CD4 and CD8, later expanders leaned CD4+. Pre-infection memory held some responding clones, suggesting pre-existing cross-reactive T cells responded.

About this clonotype: The antigen is undetermined.

Barcoded TCR alpha and TCR beta cDNA libraries with UMIs came from 5'RACE using constant-segment primers. Via MiXCR, TCRdb re-called the 5' RACE reads, giving one row per CDR3 protein. This sample has 250,000 to 300,000 distinct CDR3 sequences, with around 16% found just once. CDR1 and CDR2 (germline): SGHTA, FQGNSA. Trimming at V came to 5 bases and at J to 9 bases, leaving 4 bases not matched to a gene. The CDR3 has 14 residues. Sequencing was carried out using PBMCs or a T cell subset sorted from them (not recorded which). This chain connects TRBV7-2 to TRBJ2-1, with 13 bases identical to TRBD2. The clonotype originates from a man between 18 and 29 years old who had mild COVID-19 (a few samples of this study predate the infection). Cell type and time point are not known. In nucleotides, the CDR3 is TGTGCCAGCAGCCTGGGACTAGCGGGGTCTGAGCAGTTCTTC. Residues: CASSLGLAGSEQFF.